This TCR beta chain was recovered during a study of T cell responses to AZD1222 COVID-19 vaccine. About the research overall: Combined were second doses at about 4 or about 12 weeks.

Trimming took off 5 bases at V and 6 bases at J, with 17 bases between the two ends. CDR3 size: 14 residues. Germline V gene lookup returns CDR1 SGHVS and CDR2 FQNEAQ. Clones were read by immunoSEQ multiplex PCR, and TCRdb kept only the in-frame ones, dropping some. The sample shows roughly 140,000 clones, 88% of them seen only once. The genes are TRBV7-8 and TRBJ2-7; no clear D gene. The source material was peripheral blood, sampled on day 0 of AZD1222 vaccination. The source of this sequence is an adult in good health. The DNA for the CDR3 is TGTGCCAGCAGCGGACGAGGCGAGCAAGGCGAGCAGTACTTC. It yields the protein CASSGRGEQGEQYF.